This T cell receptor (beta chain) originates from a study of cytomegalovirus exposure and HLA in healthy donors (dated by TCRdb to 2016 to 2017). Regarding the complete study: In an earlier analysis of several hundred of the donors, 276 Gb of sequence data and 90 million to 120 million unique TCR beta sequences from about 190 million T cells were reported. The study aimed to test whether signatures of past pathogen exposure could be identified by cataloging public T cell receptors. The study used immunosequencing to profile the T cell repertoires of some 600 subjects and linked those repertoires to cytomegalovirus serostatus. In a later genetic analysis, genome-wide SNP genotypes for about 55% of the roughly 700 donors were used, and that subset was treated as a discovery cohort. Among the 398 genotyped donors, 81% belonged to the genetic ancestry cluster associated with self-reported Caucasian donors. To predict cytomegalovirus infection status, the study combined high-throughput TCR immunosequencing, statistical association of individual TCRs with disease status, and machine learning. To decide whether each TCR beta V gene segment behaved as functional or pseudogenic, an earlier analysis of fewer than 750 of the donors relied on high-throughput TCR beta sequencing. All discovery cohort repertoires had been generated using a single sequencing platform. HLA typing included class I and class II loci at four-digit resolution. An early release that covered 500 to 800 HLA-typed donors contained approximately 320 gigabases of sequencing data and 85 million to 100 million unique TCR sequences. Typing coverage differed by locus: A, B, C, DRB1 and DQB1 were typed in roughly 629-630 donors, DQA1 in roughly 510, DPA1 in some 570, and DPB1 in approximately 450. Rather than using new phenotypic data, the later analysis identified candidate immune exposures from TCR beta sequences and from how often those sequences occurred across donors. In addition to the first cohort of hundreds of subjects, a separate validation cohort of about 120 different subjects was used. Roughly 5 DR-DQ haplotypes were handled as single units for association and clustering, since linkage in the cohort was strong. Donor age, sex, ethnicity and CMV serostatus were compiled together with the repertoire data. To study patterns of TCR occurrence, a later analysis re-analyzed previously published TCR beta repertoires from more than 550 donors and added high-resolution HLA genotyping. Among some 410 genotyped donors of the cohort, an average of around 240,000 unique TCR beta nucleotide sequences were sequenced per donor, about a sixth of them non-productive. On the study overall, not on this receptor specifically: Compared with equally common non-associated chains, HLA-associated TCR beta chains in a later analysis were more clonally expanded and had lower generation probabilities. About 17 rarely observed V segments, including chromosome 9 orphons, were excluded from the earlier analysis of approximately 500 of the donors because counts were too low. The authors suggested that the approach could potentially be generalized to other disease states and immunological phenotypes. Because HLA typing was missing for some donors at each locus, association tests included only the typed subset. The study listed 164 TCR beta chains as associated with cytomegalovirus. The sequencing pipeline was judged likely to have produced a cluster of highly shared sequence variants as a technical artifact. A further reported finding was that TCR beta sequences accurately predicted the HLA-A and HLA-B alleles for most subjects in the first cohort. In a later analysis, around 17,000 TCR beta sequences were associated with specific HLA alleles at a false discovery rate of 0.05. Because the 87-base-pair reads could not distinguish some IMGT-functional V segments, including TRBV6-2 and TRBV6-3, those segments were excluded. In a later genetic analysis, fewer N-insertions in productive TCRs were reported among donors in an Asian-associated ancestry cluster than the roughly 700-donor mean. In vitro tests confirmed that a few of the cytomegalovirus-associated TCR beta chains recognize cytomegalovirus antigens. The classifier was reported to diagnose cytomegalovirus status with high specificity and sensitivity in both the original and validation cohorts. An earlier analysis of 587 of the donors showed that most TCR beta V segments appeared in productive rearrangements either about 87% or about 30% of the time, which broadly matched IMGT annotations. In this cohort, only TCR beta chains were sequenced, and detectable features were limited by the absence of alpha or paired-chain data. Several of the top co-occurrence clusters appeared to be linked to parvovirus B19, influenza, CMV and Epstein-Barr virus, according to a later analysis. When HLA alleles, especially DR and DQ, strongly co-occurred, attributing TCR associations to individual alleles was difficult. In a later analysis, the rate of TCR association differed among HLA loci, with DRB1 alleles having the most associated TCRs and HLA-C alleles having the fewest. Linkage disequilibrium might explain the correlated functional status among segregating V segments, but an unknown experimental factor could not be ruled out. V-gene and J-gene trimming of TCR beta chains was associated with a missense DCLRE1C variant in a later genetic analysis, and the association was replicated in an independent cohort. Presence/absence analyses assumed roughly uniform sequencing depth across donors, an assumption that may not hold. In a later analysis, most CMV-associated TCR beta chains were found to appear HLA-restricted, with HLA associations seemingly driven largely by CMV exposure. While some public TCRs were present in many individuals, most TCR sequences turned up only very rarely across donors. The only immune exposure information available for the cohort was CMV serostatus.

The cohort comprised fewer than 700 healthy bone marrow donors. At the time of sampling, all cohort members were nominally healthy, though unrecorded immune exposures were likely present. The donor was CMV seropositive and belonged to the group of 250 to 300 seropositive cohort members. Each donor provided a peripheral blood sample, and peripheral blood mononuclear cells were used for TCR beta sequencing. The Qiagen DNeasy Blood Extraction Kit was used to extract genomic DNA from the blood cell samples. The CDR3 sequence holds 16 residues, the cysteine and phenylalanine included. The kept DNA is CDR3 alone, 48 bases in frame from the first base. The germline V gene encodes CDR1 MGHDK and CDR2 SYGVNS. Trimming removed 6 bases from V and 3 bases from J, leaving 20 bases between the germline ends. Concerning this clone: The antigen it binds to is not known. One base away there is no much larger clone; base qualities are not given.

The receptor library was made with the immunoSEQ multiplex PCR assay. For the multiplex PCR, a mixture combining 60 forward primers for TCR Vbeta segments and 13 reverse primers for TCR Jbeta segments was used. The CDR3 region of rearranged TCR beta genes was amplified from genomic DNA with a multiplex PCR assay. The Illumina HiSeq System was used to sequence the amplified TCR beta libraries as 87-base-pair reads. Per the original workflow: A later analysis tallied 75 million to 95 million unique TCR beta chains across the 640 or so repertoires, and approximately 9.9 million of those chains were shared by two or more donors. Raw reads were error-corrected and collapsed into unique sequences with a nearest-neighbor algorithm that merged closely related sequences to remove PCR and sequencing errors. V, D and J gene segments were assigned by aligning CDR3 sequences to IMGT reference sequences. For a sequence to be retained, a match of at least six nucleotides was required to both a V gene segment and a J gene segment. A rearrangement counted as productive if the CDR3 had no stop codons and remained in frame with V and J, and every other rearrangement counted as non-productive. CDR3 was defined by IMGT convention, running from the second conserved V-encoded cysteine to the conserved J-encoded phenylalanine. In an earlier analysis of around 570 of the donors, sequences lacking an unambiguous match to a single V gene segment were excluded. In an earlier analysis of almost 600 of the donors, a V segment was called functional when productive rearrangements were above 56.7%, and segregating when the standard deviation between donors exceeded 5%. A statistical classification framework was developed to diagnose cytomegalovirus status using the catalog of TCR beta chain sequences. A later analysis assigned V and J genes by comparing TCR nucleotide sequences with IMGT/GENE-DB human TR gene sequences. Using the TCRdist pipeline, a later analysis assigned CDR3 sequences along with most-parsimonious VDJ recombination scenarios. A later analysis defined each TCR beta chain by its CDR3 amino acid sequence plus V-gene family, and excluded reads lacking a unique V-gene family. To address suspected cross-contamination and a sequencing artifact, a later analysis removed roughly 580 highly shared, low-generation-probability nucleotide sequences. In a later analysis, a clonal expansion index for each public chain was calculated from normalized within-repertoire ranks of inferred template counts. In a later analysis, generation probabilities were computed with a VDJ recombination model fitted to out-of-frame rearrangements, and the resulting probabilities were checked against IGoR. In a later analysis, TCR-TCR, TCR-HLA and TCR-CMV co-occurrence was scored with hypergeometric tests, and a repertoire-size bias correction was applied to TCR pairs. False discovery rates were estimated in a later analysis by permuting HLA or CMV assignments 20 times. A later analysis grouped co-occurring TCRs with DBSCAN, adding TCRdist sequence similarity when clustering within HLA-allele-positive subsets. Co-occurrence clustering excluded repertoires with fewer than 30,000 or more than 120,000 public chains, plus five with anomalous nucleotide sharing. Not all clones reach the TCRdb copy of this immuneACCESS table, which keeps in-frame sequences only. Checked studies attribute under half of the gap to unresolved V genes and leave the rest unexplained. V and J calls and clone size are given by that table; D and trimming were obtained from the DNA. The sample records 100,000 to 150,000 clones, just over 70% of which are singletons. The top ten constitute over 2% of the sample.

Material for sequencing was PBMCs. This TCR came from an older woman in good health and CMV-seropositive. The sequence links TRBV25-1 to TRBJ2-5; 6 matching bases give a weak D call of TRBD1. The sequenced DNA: TGTGCCAGCAGCCGGAAGGCTTTAGGGGGAAAAGAGACCCAGTACTTC. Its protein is CASSRKALGGKETQYF.